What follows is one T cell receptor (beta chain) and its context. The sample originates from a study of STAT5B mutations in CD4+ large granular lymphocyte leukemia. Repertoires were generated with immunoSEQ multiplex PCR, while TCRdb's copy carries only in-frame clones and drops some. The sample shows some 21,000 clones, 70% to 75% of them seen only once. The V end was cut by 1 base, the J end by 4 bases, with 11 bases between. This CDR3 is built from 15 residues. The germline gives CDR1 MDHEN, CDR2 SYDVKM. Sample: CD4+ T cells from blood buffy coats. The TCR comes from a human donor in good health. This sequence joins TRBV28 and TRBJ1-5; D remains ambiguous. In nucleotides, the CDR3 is TGTGCCAGCAGTTTATCCCAGCACGGGAATCAGCCCCAGCATTTT. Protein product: CASSLSQHGNQPQHF. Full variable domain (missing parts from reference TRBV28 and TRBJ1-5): DVKVTQSSRYLVKRTGEKVFLECVQDMDHENMFWYRQDPGLGLRLIYFSYDVKMKEKGDIPEGYSVSREKKERFSLILESASTNQTSMYLCASSLSQHGNQPQHFGDGTRLSIL.